These 14 T cell receptor beta chains came from one sample sequenced in a study of early T cells in non-severe SARS-CoV-2 infection. MiXCR, run by TCRdb on the 5' RACE reads, gives a single entry per CDR3 protein. The sample records some 89,000 distinct CDR3 sequences, roughly 11% being singletons. The sequences come from whole blood, collected at baseline. The receptors here all came from an adult who was a healthcare worker with PCR-confirmed SARS-CoV-2 infection or an uninfected control (not recorded which).

This clonotype turned up a few times. CDR3 residues: CASSPSGRGGTDGYTF. CDR3 sequence (DNA): TGTGCCAGTAGTCCGAGCGGCCGAGGGGGAACGGATGGCTACACCTTC. The chain recombines TRBV19 with TRBJ1-2, with D possibly TRBD1 on 6 matching bases. There are 16 residues in the CDR3. V lost 5 bases and J lost 6, with 22 bases in between. CDR1 is LNHDA and CDR2 is SQIVND in the germline V gene (reference sequence).

There are a few counts of this clonotype. The gene calls are TRBV7-9 and TRBJ2-2; 8 positions agree with TRBD2. CDR1 and CDR2 (germline): SEHNR, FQNEAQ (reference sequence). This CDR3 is 15 amino acids long. The junction had 8 bases not matched to a gene; V was cut back by 6 bases and J by 5 bases. This chain's CDR3 is CASSFLAGATGELFF. CDR3 bases: TGTGCCAGCAGTTTTCTAGCGGGCGCGACCGGGGAGCTGTTTTTT.

The chain uses TRBV4-3 and TRBJ2-5, with TRBD1 matching over 8 bases. CDR1 and CDR2 (germline): LGHNA, YSLEER. Trimming at V came to 0 bases and at J to 3 bases, leaving 6 bases not matched to a gene. The CDR3 runs 16 residues. The CDR3 nucleotides are TGCGCCAGCAGCCAAGATAAAACAGGGGGGAAAGAGACCCAGTACTTC. This translates into CASSQDKTGGKETQYF.

This clonotype was detected ten times or more. CDR3 bases: TGTGCCAGCAGTTCCCGGAGTTCGGATTCACCCCTCCACTTT. Residues: CASSSRSSDSPLHF. The chain joins TRBV6-2 or TRBV6-3 to TRBJ1-6; no clear D. CDR3 length: 14 residues. Trimming stripped 4 bases from V and 8 bases from J, with 12 bases between. Germline CDR1 and CDR2: MNHEY and SVGEGT.

This rearrangement joins TRBV20-1 to TRBJ2-5; maybe TRBD1 (6 bases). Germline assignment: CDR1 DFQATT and CDR2 SNEGSKA (reference sequence). The V end lost 0 bases, the J end lost 4 bases, and 9 bases lay between the germline ends. This CDR3 comprises 13 residues. The CDR3: CSARESGAETQYF. The CDR3 nucleotides are TGCAGTGCTAGAGAATCAGGGGCAGAGACCCAGTACTTC.

This clonotype appeared a few times. This chain connects TRBV5-4 to TRBJ2-1; D call uncertain. Deletions cut 2 bases from V and 4 bases from J, with 10 bases between. This CDR3 contains 14 residues. The germline CDR1 and CDR2 sequences are SGHNT and YYREEE (reference sequence). CDR3: CASSFAEGYNEQFF. CDR3 bases: TGTGCCAGCAGCTTCGCTGAAGGGTACAATGAGCAGTTCTTC. The entire variable domain, with the rest obtained from reference TRBV5-4 and TRBJ2-1, is as follows: ETGVTQSPTHLIKTRGQQVTLRCSSQSGHNTVSWYQQALGQGPQFIFQYYREEENGRGNFPPRFSGLQFPNYSSELNVNALELDDSALYLCASSFAEGYNEQFFGPGTRLTVL.

This clonotype was detected many times. The J gene is TRBJ2-7, the V gene TRBV7-6, with 15 bases identical to TRBD2. J gave up 2 bases and V 5 bases, and 4 bases lay outside the gene matches. Germline V CDR1 and CDR2: SGHVS, FNYEAQ. The CDR3 sequence is 16 residues long. As DNA, the CDR3 is TGTGCCAGCAGCCCCGGACTAGCGGGAGGGGCCTACGAGCAGTACTTC. Its translation: CASSPGLAGGAYEQYF. Using reference TRBV7-6 and TRBJ2-7 for the parts outside the CDR3, the full variable domain is GAGVSQSPRYKVTKRGQDVALRCDPISGHVSLYWYRQALGQGPEFLTYFNYEAQQDKSGLPNDRFSAERPEGSISTLTIQRTEQRDSAMYRCASSPGLAGGAYEQYFGPGTRLTVT.

This clonotype appeared a few times. The chain carries TRBV27 and TRBJ2-7; D call uncertain. The CDR3 extends over 13 amino acids. V shed 3 bases and J shed 1 base, with 7 bases lying between them. Germline CDR1 reads MNHEY; CDR2 reads SMNVEV (reference sequence). CDR3 in amino acids: CASSLAPSYEQYF. The CDR3 DNA is TGTGCCAGCAGTTTGGCGCCTTCCTACGAGCAGTACTTC.

V gene TRBV11-2 combines with J gene TRBJ2-1, with D perhaps matching TRBD1 (6 bases). Trimming pared 0 bases from V and 4 bases from J, leaving 10 bases between. The germline V gene has CDR1 SGHAT and CDR2 FQNNGV. The CDR3 is 15 amino acids. CDR3 coding DNA: TGTGCCAGCAGCTTAGATTTTCAGGGGTACAATGAGCAGTTCTTC. Translating gives CASSLDFQGYNEQFF.

This sequence joins TRBV10-3 and TRBJ2-7, with 9 nucleotides matching TRBD1. Germline V gene data show CDR1 as ENHRY and CDR2 as SYGVKD. Trimming at V came to 6 bases and at J to 3 bases, leaving 6 bases not matched to a gene. The CDR3 has 14 amino acids. DNA for the CDR3: TGTGCCATCAGGGAGGGACAGGGCCTCTACGAGCAGTACTTC. It is translated as CAIREGQGLYEQYF.

This clonotype was seen many times. V usage is TRBV6-4 and J usage is TRBJ1-2; D is undetermined. V was clipped by 6 bases and J by 3 bases, with 11 bases between them. The CDR3 spans 13 residues. Germline V gene data show CDR1 as MRHNA and CDR2 as SNTAGT. CDR3 region: CASRDGFDYGYTF. In DNA, the CDR3 is TGTGCCAGCAGGGACGGCTTCGACTATGGCTACACCTTC.

Points on this clonotype: A much larger clone is a single base away; this may be a read error. CDR3 sequence (DNA): TGCAGAGGCGGGACTAGCGGGAGCAGAGATACGCAGTATTTT. This translates into CRGGTSGSRDTQYF. This chain connects TRBV20-1 to TRBJ2-3, with TRBD2 identical over 14 bases. Germline V gives CDR1 DFQATT, CDR2 SNEGSKA (reference sequence). CDR3 length: 14 amino acids.

This clonotype showed up many times. The chain uses TRBV15 and TRBJ2-7; 14 bases match TRBD2. J lost 5 bases, V lost 6 bases, and 9 bases had no gene match. This CDR3 comprises 16 residues. Germline CDR1 LNHNV, CDR2 YYDKDF (reference sequence). CDR3 amino acids: CATRARGLAGVNEQYF. DNA for the CDR3: TGTGCCACCAGAGCTAGGGGACTAGCGGGAGTCAACGAGCAGTACTTC.

This clonotype was counted a few times. The J gene is TRBJ2-1, the V gene TRBV7-9, with 13 bases identical to TRBD2. There are 15 residues in the CDR3. The V and J ends lost 8 bases and 7 bases, in that order; junction bases with no gene match: 8. Per germline, CDR1 SEHNR and CDR2 FQNEAQ (reference sequence). This CDR3 reads CASSRPGLAGNEQFF. The DNA of the CDR3 is TGTGCCAGCTCCCGACCGGGACTAGCGGGGAATGAGCAGTTCTTC.